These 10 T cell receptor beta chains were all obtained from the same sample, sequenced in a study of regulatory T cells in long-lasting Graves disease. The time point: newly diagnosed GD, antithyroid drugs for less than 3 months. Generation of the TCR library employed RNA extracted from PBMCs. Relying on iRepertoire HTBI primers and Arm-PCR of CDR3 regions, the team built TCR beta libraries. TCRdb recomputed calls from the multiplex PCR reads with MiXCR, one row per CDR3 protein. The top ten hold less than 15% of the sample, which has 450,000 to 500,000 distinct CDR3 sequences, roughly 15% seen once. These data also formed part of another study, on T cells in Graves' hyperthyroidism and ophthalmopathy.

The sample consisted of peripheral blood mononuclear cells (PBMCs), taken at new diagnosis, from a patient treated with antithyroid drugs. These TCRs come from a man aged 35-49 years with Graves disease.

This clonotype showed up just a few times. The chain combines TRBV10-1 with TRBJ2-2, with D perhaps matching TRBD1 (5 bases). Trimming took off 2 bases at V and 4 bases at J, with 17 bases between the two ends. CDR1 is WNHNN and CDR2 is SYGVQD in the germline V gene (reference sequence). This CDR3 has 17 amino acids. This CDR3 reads CASSEGARSRRTGELFF. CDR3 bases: TGCGCCAGCAGTGAGGGGGCCAGGTCCCGGCGCACCGGGGAGCTGTTTTTT.

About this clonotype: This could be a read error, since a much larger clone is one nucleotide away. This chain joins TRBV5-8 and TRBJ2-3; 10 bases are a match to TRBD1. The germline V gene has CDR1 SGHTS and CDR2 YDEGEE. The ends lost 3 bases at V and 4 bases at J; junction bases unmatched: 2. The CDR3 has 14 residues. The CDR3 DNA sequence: TGTGCCAGCAGCTCCGGGACAGGGGCAGATACGCAGTATTTT. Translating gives CASSSGTGADTQYF. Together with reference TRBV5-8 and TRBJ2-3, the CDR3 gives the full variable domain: EAGVTQSPTHLIKTRGQQATLRCSPISGHTSVYWYQQALGLGLQFLLWYDEGEERNRGNFPPRFSGRQFPNYSSELNVNALELEDSALYLCASSSGTGADTQYFGPGTRLTVL.

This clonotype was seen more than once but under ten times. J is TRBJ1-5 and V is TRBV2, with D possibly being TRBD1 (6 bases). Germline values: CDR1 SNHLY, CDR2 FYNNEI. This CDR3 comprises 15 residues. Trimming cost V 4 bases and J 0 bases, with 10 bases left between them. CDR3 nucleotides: TGTGCCAGCAGTGGCCGGGACACTAGCAATCAGCCCCAGCATTTT. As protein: CASSGRDTSNQPQHF. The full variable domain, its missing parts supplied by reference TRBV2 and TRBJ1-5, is EPEVTQTPSHQVTQMGQEVILRCVPISNHLYFYWYRQILGQKVEFLVSFYNNEISEKSEIFDDQFSVERPDGSNFTLKIRSTKLEDSAMYFCASSGRDTSNQPQHFGDGTRLSIL.

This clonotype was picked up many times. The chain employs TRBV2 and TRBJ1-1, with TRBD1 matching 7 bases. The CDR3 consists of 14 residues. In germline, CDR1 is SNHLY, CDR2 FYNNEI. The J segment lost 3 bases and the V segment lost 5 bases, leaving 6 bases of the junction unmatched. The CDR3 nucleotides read TGTGCCAGCAGTCAACAGGGGACCCACACTGAAGCTTTCTTT. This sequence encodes CASSQQGTHTEAFF.

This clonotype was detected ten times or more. CDR3 DNA sequence: TGTGCCAGCTCACCGGGACAAACAACCACTGAAGCTTTCTTT. It yields the protein CASSPGQTTTEAFF. This chain joins TRBV18 and TRBJ1-1, with D possibly matching TRBD1 (6 bases). CDR1 is KGHSH and CDR2 is LQKENI in the germline V gene. The V end lost 3 bases, the J end lost 4 bases, and 12 bases lay between the germline ends. This CDR3 comprises 14 residues. Variable domain in full (rest from reference TRBV18 and TRBJ1-1): NAGVMQNPRHLVRRRGQEARLRCSPMKGHSHVYWYRQLPEEGLKFMVYLQKENIIDESGMPKERFSAEFPKEGPSILRIQQVVRGDSAAYFCASSPGQTTTEAFFGQGTRLTVV.

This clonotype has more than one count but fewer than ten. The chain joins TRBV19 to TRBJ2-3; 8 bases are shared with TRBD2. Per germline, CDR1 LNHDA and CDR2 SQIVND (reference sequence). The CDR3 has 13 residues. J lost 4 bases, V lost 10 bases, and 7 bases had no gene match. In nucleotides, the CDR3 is TGTGCCACTATAGCGGGAACGGCAGATACGCAGTATTTT. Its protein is CATIAGTADTQYF.

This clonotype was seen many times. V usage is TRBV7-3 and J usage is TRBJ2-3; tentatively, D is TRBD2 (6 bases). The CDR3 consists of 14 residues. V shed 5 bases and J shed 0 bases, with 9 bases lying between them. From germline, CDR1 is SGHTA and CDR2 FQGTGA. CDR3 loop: CASSISGSTDTQYF. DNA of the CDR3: TGTGCCAGCAGCATAAGCGGGAGCACAGATACGCAGTATTTT.

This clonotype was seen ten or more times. CDR3 DNA: TGTGCCAGCAGCCTACCCCAAGTAGCGGGAAGGAATGAGCAGTTCTTC. It specifies CASSLPQVAGRNEQFF. The gene calls are TRBV5-6 and TRBJ2-1, with TRBD2 matching over 8 bases. The length of the CDR3 is 16 residues. V lost 4 bases to trimming and J lost 7 bases; unmatched junction nucleotides: 13. From germline, CDR1 is SGHDT and CDR2 YYEEEE.

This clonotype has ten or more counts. The CDR3 region has the DNA TGTGCCAGTAGGACCGGGACAGGCTACACCGGGGAGCTGTTTTTT. It is translated as CASRTGTGYTGELFF. V usage is TRBV19 and J usage is TRBJ2-2, with 8 bases lining up with TRBD1. V dropped 6 bases and J dropped 3; count of bases not matched to a gene: 6. CDR3 length: 15 amino acids. CDR1 is LNHDA, CDR2 SQIVND, per germline (reference sequence).

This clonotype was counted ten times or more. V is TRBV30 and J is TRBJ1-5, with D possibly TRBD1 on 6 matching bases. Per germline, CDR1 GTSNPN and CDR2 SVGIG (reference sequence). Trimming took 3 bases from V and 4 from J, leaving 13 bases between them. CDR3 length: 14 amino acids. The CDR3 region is CAWRGTGMNQPQHF. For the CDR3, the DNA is TGTGCCTGGAGGGGAACAGGGATGAATCAGCCCCAGCATTTT.